This TCR beta chain appears in the sequencing data of a study of cytomegalovirus exposure and HLA in healthy donors. Overall study: Findings of an earlier analysis included 90 million to 120 million unique TCR beta sequences from 170 million or so T cells. Drawn from HLA-typed donors, 80 million to 95 million unique TCRs were held in an early data release. Study-wide findings and caveats: Both high specificity and high sensitivity reportedly marked the classifier's diagnosis of cytomegalovirus status.

The PCR contained 60 Vbeta and 13 Jbeta primers. Original handling: Later work found 74 million or so unique TCR beta chains, with roughly 11 million shared. Method: immunoSEQ multiplex PCR; TCRdb's copy keeps in-frame clones and lacks some. The V and J calls and the clone size are those of that table, but D and trimming were determined from the DNA. The sample contains about 77,000 clones, about 80% of which appear only once. The germline CDR1 and CDR2 sequences are SGHNT and YYREEE (reference sequence). The CDR3 is made up of 13 amino acids. Losses at the gene ends were 5 bases for V and 4 bases for J; bases not matched to a gene: 5. About this clone itself: Its antigen is still unknown.

Source material: PBMCs. This clonotype originated in a man aged 35-49 years in good health and CMV-seronegative. The V gene is TRBV5-4, the J gene TRBJ2-5; 7 bases map to TRBD1. The CDR3 DNA reads TGTGCCAGCAGACGGGACAGTGGAGAGACCCAGTACTTC. This gives the protein CASRRDSGETQYF.